One and the same sample provided the 15 T cell receptor beta chains below, sequenced in a study of T cell repertoires in cytomegalovirus infection (dated by TCRdb to between 2017 and 2020). TCRdb shows the sequencer as Illumina HiSeq 1500. The public reads were quality trimmed at Q25 with fastp and then assembled into clones with MiXCR by TCRdb, keeping productive beta chains. One record per CDR3 amino acid sequence lists the most common genes and DNA. The sample contains 150,000 to 200,000 distinct CDR3 sequences, approximately 15% of them found a single time. Together, the top ten hold roughly 30% of the sample. Material for sequencing was PBMCs. The receptors derive from a human donor in good health (CMV status not recorded). Some clones in this sample may be carry-over from other donors' samples.

This clonotype was seen only a few times. V and J are TRBV12-3 or TRBV12-4 and TRBJ2-1; TRBD1 matches 10 bases. V shed 6 bases and J 6 bases; nucleotides not matched to a gene: 8. The CDR3 consists of 15 residues. CDR3 region: CASSPGTGEANEQFF. CDR3 in DNA: TGTGCCAGCAGCCCCGGGACAGGGGAAGCCAATGAGCAGTTCTTC.

Many counts were recorded for this clonotype. The rearrangement uses TRBV7-2 and TRBJ2-7; 7 bases agree with TRBD2. Germline CDR1 SGHTA, CDR2 FQGNSA. V lost 3 bases, J lost 4 bases, and 9 bases stayed unmatched. This CDR3 has 15 residues. CDR3 protein: CASSLGGRSFYEQYF. CDR3 coding DNA: TGTGCCAGCAGCTTGGGCGGGAGAAGTTTTTACGAGCAGTACTTC. The whole variable domain, remainder taken from reference TRBV7-2 and TRBJ2-7, is GAGVSQSPSNKVTEKGKDVELRCDPISGHTALYWYRQSLGQGLEFLIYFQGNSAPDKSGLPSDRFSAERTGGSVSTLTIQRTQQEDSAVYLCASSLGGRSFYEQYFGPGTRLTVT.

V usage is TRBV29-1 and J usage is TRBJ2-1; D not resolved. The CDR3 covers 12 residues. The germline gives CDR1 SQVTM, CDR2 ANQGSEA. Trimming pared 3 bases from V and 8 bases from J, leaving 11 bases between. CDR3: CSVDPPPDEQFF. The CDR3 region has the DNA TGCAGCGTTGATCCGCCTCCGGATGAGCAGTTCTTC.

This clonotype was seen only a few times. The CDR3, as DNA: TGCAGTGCTAGAGATCCGACAGGGAACTATGGCTACACCTTC. The encoded protein is CSARDPTGNYGYTF. The gene calls are TRBV20-1 and TRBJ1-2; TRBD1 matches 7 bases. The ends lost 0 bases at V and 2 bases at J; junction bases unmatched: 3. The CDR3 has 14 amino acids. Germline V gene data show CDR1 as DFQATT and CDR2 as SNEGSKA (reference sequence).

The chain is built from TRBV6-2 or TRBV6-3 and TRBJ1-5; 7 nucleotides align to TRBD1. There are 14 residues in the CDR3. Germline V gene lookup returns CDR1 MNHEY and CDR2 SVGEGT. After removal of 5 bases from V and 2 bases from J, the junction contained 3 bases not matched to a gene. Here the CDR3 reads CASSRQGRNQPQHF. The DNA for the CDR3 is TGTGCCAGCAGTCGACAGGGCCGCAATCAGCCCCAGCATTTT.

This sequence joins TRBV12-3 or TRBV12-4 and TRBJ1-2, with 8 bases that match TRBD1. Trimming at V came to 6 bases and at J to 8 bases, leaving 5 bases not matched to a gene. CDR3 length equals 12 residues. CDR3 amino acids: CASRSGGKGYTF. The CDR3 region has the DNA TGTGCCAGCAGATCAGGGGGCAAGGGCTACACCTTC.

This clonotype was seen a few times. This chain uses TRBV28 with TRBJ2-3; D is perhaps TRBD1 (6 bases). This CDR3 is 17 amino acids long. Per germline, CDR1 MDHEN and CDR2 SYDVKM. V dropped 5 bases and J dropped 4 bases, with 22 bases sitting between them. DNA for the CDR3: TGTGCCAGCAGTCCCCCCCGAGGGGGTAGGGGACCAGATACGCAGTATTTT. This codes for CASSPPRGGRGPDTQYF.

This chain connects TRBV6-2 or TRBV6-3 to TRBJ1-4, with D perhaps matching TRBD1 (5 bases). V was pared by 2 bases and J by 8 bases, with 18 bases between. There are 16 residues in the CDR3. The germline gives CDR1 MNHEY, CDR2 SVGEGT. CDR3 sequence: CASSYGRDWEGEKLFF. Here the CDR3 DNA reads TGTGCCAGCAGTTACGGCCGGGACTGGGAAGGGGAAAAACTGTTTTTT.

This clonotype occurred a few times. The CDR3 is CASGLGGFGTEAFF. The DNA for the CDR3 is TGTGCCAGCGGGTTGGGGGGTTTTGGCACTGAAGCTTTCTTT. V usage is TRBV12-3 or TRBV12-4 and J usage is TRBJ1-1; possibly TRBD1 for D (5 bases). The CDR3 has 14 residues. V dropped 8 bases and J dropped 4 bases, with 17 bases sitting between them.

This CDR3 is CASTSLMGQPQHF. The CDR3 nucleotides read TGTGCCAGCACGTCGTTAATGGGGCAGCCCCAGCATTTT. This chain joins TRBV2 and TRBJ1-5, with D unclear. This CDR3 spans 13 amino acids. With 7 bases removed from V and 7 bases from J, the gap between germline ends came to 14 bases. The germline CDR1 and CDR2 sequences are SNHLY and FYNNEI.

This clonotype was detected ten times or more. The V and J genes are TRBV28 and TRBJ1-2, with D unclear. Trimming cost V 7 bases and J 8 bases, with 11 bases left between them. The V gene's germline CDR1 is MDHEN and CDR2 SYDVKM. The CDR3 runs 11 residues. DNA of the CDR3: TGTGCCAGCACCAACCTCGGCGGCTACACCTTC. Protein: CASTNLGGYTF.

This clonotype showed up many times. The chain links TRBV7-2 to TRBJ1-2, with TRBD1 matching 9 bases. Losses at the gene ends were 3 bases for V and 12 bases for J; bases not matched to a gene: 8. Per germline, CDR1 SGHTA and CDR2 FQGNSA. The CDR3 covers 13 residues. The CDR3 spells CASSFNTQGADTF. CDR3 sequence (DNA): TGTGCCAGCAGCTTTAATACACAGGGGGCAGACACCTTC.

This clonotype showed up many times. V is TRBV7-3 and J is TRBJ1-2, with TRBD1 as a possible D gene (6 bases). The V gene's germline CDR1 is SGHTA and CDR2 FQGTGA. This CDR3 spans 13 amino acids. The V and J ends lost 3 bases and 6 bases respectively, with 11 bases between them. CDR3 amino acids: CASSLGGQDGYTF. CDR3 coding DNA: TGTGCCAGCAGCTTGGGGGGCCAAGATGGCTACACCTTC.

This clonotype was seen many times. The junction shows a germline mismatch at one end, possibly a read error. The V and J genes are TRBV28 and TRBJ1-5; D is unclear. The CDR3 is 17 amino acids. Germline-derived CDR1 and CDR2 are MDHEN and SYDVKM. The CDR3 spells CASRLYFGWGSNQPQHF. The CDR3 DNA is TGTGCCAGCAGATTATATTTTGGGTGGGGTAGCAATCAGCCCCAGCATTTT.

This clonotype was seen repeatedly, ten times or more. This chain uses TRBV28 with TRBJ2-2, with 13 bases identical to TRBD2. CDR3 length equals 15 residues. Germline V gives CDR1 MDHEN, CDR2 SYDVKM. The trim removed 4 bases at V and 5 bases at J, leaving 1 base unmatched. In DNA form, the CDR3 reads TGTGCCAGCAGTTCACTAGCGGGAGGGACCGGGGAGCTGTTTTTT. Encoded protein: CASSSLAGGTGELFF. Drawing the rest from reference TRBV28 and TRBJ2-2, the complete variable domain is DVKVTQSSRYLVKRTGEKVFLECVQDMDHENMFWYRQDPGLGLRLIYFSYDVKMKEKGDIPEGYSVSREKKERFSLILESASTNQTSMYLCASSSLAGGTGELFFGEGSRLTVL.